The 25 T cell receptor beta chains given below trace back to one sample, sequenced in a study of OX40 agonist ivuxolimab in advanced cancers. The library was made by the immunoSEQ multiplex PCR assay. What TCRdb holds here is the immuneACCESS table cut down to in-frame rearrangements. Part of the clones is not present; checked against another copy, under half of the missing clones reflect an unresolved V gene, and the others are unexplained. The sample records roughly 68,000 clones, around 93% of which are singletons. The ten top clones hold 0.85% to 1.2% of the sample. The sequencing here drew on CD4+ or CD8+ T cells sorted from blood, taken in a trial of the OX40 agonist ivuxolimab. The receptors stem from an adult with an advanced solid tumor such as melanoma, head and neck, liver or kidney cancer.

The chain joins TRBV27 to TRBJ2-2; D possibly corresponds to TRBD1 (5 bases). The CDR3 is 15 amino acids. Germline CDR1 and CDR2: MNHEY and SMNVEV (reference sequence). V was clipped by 3 bases and J by 1 base, with 9 bases between them. Here the CDR3 reads CASSLTVLNTGELFF. CDR3 DNA: TGTGCCAGCAGTTTGACAGTATTGAACACCGGGGAGCTGTTTTTT.

V gene TRBV5-1 combines with J gene TRBJ2-1; D possibly corresponds to TRBD2 (6 bases). CDR1 and CDR2 from the germline V gene are SGHRS and YFSETQ. The CDR3 has 14 residues. V was cut by 1 base and J by 5 bases, with 10 bases left in between. The CDR3 DNA sequence: TGCGCCAGCAGCTTGTCGGGAGCTAACAATGAGCAGTTCTTC. Amino acids: CASSLSGANNEQFF.

This clone occurred once. The chain recombines TRBV10-3 with TRBJ2-1; 7 bases line up with TRBD2. Germline-derived CDR1 and CDR2 are ENHRY and SYGVKD. The CDR3 contains 16 residues. Germline trimming cut 5 bases from V and 5 bases from J; bases unmatched to any gene: 12. In DNA form, the CDR3 reads TGTGCCATCAGTCTCGGGACTAACTCCGGGAACAATGAGCAGTTCTTC. As protein: CAISLGTNSGNNEQFF.

This sequence joins TRBV2 and TRBJ1-3; TRBD1 agrees at 11 bases. The V segment lost 4 bases and the J segment 0 bases; nucleotides outside the gene matches: 5. Germline V lookup: CDR1 SNHLY, CDR2 FYNNEI. The CDR3 is made up of 17 amino acids. This CDR3 is CASSGRDRGISGNTIYF. The CDR3 nucleotides read TGTGCCAGCAGTGGCCGGGACAGGGGGATCTCTGGAAACACCATATATTTT.

The rearrangement joins TRBV4-1 to TRBJ2-7; 9 bases line up with TRBD1. Germline trimming cut 4 bases from V and 3 bases from J; bases unmatched to any gene: 4. Germline CDR1 is MGHRA and CDR2 is YSYEKL. The CDR3 totals 14 residues. The CDR3 region is CASSLQGAIYEQYF. The CDR3 DNA is TGCGCCAGCAGCCTACAGGGGGCGATCTACGAGCAGTACTTC.

This chain uses TRBV10-3 with TRBJ1-2, with D possibly matching TRBD1 (5 bases). CDR1 and CDR2 from the germline V gene are ENHRY and SYGVKD. The CDR3 runs to 12 residues. The V and J ends lost 6 bases and 4 bases respectively, with 9 bases between them. This CDR3 is CAIRGLSYGYTF. The CDR3 nucleotides read TGTGCCATCAGGGGGCTAAGCTATGGCTACACCTTC.

This chain uses TRBV6-5 with TRBJ1-3, with 8 bases matching TRBD1. Per the germline V gene, CDR1 is MNHEY and CDR2 is SVGAGI. The V segment lost 0 bases and the J segment 4 bases; nucleotides outside the gene matches: 2. CDR3 length equals 15 residues. DNA of the CDR3: TGTGCCAGCAGTTACTCGACAGGGGTCGGAAACACCATATATTTT. This gives the protein CASSYSTGVGNTIYF.

The V call is TRBV7-2, the J call TRBJ1-2; maybe TRBD1 (6 bases). This CDR3 region has 15 residues. V shed 5 bases and J shed 4 bases, with 17 bases lying between them. Germline loops: CDR1 SGHTA, CDR2 FQGNSA. The CDR3 protein is CASSPNTGSPYGYTF. For the CDR3, the DNA is TGTGCCAGCAGCCCCAATACAGGGTCTCCCTATGGCTACACCTTC.

This clone was seen a single time. The chain links TRBV30 to TRBJ1-2; D may be TRBD1 (5 bases). The germline V gene encodes CDR1 GTSNPN and CDR2 SVGIG (reference sequence). V was clipped by 3 bases and J by 6 bases, with 8 bases between them. There are 11 residues in the CDR3. The CDR3 protein is CAWRSGHGYTF. The CDR3 nucleotides are TGTGCCTGGAGATCGGGACATGGCTACACCTTC. The full variable domain, with the rest looked up from reference TRBV30 and TRBJ1-2, is SQTIHQWPATLVQPVGSPLSLECTVEGTSNPNLYWYRQAAGRGLQLLFYSVGIGQISSEVPQNLSASRPQDRQFILSSKKLLLSDSGFYLCAWRSGHGYTFGSGTRLTVV.

The genes are TRBV5-8 and TRBJ2-2; 7 bases line up with TRBD1. This CDR3 contains 20 residues. The J segment lost 0 bases and the V segment lost 0 bases, leaving 14 bases of the junction unmatched. CDR1 is SGHTS and CDR2 is YDEGEE in the germline V gene. CDR3 region: CASSLDYRLEGAPNTGELFF. The DNA for the CDR3 is TGTGCCAGCAGCTTGGACTACCGACTCGAGGGGGCTCCGAACACCGGGGAGCTGTTTTTT.

This clone was seen only once. This rearrangement joins TRBV14 to TRBJ2-6; D unclear. Trimming took 7 bases from V and 4 from J, leaving 5 bases between them. Germline CDR1 is SGHDN and CDR2 is FVKESK. CDR3 size: 12 residues. CDR3 residues: CASTQGANVLTF. The CDR3 nucleotides are TGTGCCAGCACACAAGGGGCCAACGTCCTGACTTTC.

This rearrangement joins TRBV19 to TRBJ2-1; TRBD2 matches at 9 bases. CDR1 is LNHDA, CDR2 SQIVND, per germline (reference sequence). The CDR3 extends over 16 amino acids. The J segment lost 9 bases and the V segment lost 5 bases, leaving 14 bases of the junction unmatched. The CDR3 spells CASSFLVSSGMGEQFF. In DNA, the CDR3 is TGTGCCAGTAGTTTCCTTGTGTCTAGCGGGATGGGTGAGCAGTTCTTC. The variable domain in full, with the rest retrieved from reference TRBV19 and TRBJ2-1, is DGGITQSPKYLFRKEGQNVTLSCEQNLNHDAMYWYRQDPGQGLRLIYYSQIVNDFQKGDIAEGYSVSREKKESFPLTVTSAQKNPTAFYLCASSFLVSSGMGEQFFGPGTRLTVL.

V gene TRBV6-1 combines with J gene TRBJ2-7; D remains ambiguous. The V end lost 5 bases, the J end lost 2 bases, and 4 bases lay between the germline ends. The CDR3 has 11 amino acids. From germline, CDR1 is MNHNS and CDR2 SASEGT. Here the CDR3 DNA reads TGTGCCAGCAGTTACACCTACGAGCAGTACTTC. It yields the protein CASSYTYEQYF.

The rearrangement uses TRBV6-4 and TRBJ1-1, with D possibly being TRBD1 (5 bases). This CDR3 has 12 amino acids. Per germline, CDR1 MRHNA and CDR2 SNTAGT. V gave up 0 bases and J gave up 14 bases, with 13 bases separating them. CDR3 bases: TGTGCCAGCAGTGACTCACCAGGGCGTCGGTTCTTT. Its protein is CASSDSPGRRFF.

The chain links TRBV7-9 to TRBJ1-1; no firm D call. Deletions cut 5 bases from V and 1 base from J, with 11 bases between. CDR3 length: 14 amino acids. The germline gives CDR1 SEHNR, CDR2 FQNEAQ (reference sequence). CDR3 amino acids: CASSPNFPNTEAFF. CDR3 in DNA: TGTGCCAGCAGCCCCAACTTTCCGAACACTGAAGCTTTCTTT.

V and J are TRBV2 and TRBJ1-1; D gene uncertain. The germline CDR1 and CDR2 sequences are SNHLY and FYNNEI. This CDR3 comprises 12 residues. Trimming took off 5 bases at V and 7 bases at J, with 11 bases between the two ends. The CDR3 coding sequence is TGTGCCAGCAGTCCCGATTCGTTTGAAGCTTTCTTT. This gives the protein CASSPDSFEAFF.

The gene calls are TRBV7-9 and TRBJ1-4; the D is unclear. Germline lookup yields CDR1 SEHNR and CDR2 FQNEAQ (reference sequence). The CDR3 spans 13 residues. Trimming took 1 base from V and 13 from J, leaving 13 bases between them. This CDR3 is CASSLGEMKRLFF. The CDR3 region has the DNA TGTGCCAGCAGCTTAGGTGAAATGAAAAGACTGTTTTTT.

J is TRBJ2-1 and V is TRBV6-1, with D tentatively TRBD1 (5 bases). The V end lost 10 bases, the J end lost 8 bases, and 18 bases lay between the germline ends. The CDR3 extends over 13 amino acids. Germline lookup yields CDR1 MNHNS and CDR2 SASEGT. In DNA form, the CDR3 reads TGTGCCACCGATACAGACAGAGGCGATGAGCAGTTCTTC. Translation gives CATDTDRGDEQFF.

V is TRBV2 and J is TRBJ1-6; D might be TRBD1 (5 bases). The germline CDR1 and CDR2 sequences are SNHLY and FYNNEI. Trimming left V 5 bases short and J 5 bases short, with 16 bases between. The CDR3 contains 16 residues. CDR3 loop: CASSKRGGSNNSPLHF. The CDR3 region has the DNA TGTGCCAGCAGTAAACGGGGGGGATCCAATAATTCACCCCTCCACTTT.

J is TRBJ2-7 and V is TRBV6-6; D is uncertain. Trimming took 7 bases from V and 5 from J, leaving 9 bases between them. This CDR3 has 11 amino acids. Per germline, CDR1 MNHNY and CDR2 SVGAGI (reference sequence). The CDR3 protein is CASKMENEQYF. The CDR3 DNA is TGTGCCAGCAAGATGGAAAACGAGCAGTACTTC.

The chain is built from TRBV27 and TRBJ1-5, with D unresolved. Germline V gene sequence: CDR1 MNHEY, CDR2 SMNVEV (reference sequence). The length of the CDR3 is 15 residues. Between the trimmed V and J ends, which lost 5 bases and 2 bases, there was a span of 13 bases. The CDR3 sequence: CASSALDGRNQPQHF. CDR3 in DNA: TGTGCCAGCAGTGCGCTGGACGGACGCAATCAGCCCCAGCATTTT.

The chain has TRBV18 and TRBJ1-1; 9 bases line up with TRBD1. V lost 4 bases and J lost 3; bases outside the gene matches: 9. Germline V CDR1 and CDR2: KGHSH, LQKENI. The CDR3 sequence is 16 residues long. CDR3 sequence (DNA): TGTGCCAGCTCACGAACCGGGACAGGGATTGACACTGAAGCTTTCTTT. It translates to CASSRTGTGIDTEAFF.

The CDR3 DNA follows: TGTGCCAGCTCATCCCTCACAGATACGCAGTATTTT. Protein product: CASSSLTDTQYF. The chain joins TRBV18 to TRBJ2-3; unclear D gene. Germline V gene lookup returns CDR1 KGHSH and CDR2 LQKENI. The CDR3 runs 12 residues. Trimming shortened V by 5 bases and J by 2 bases, and 5 bases separated the two germline ends.

The CDR3 coding sequence is TGTGCCAGCAGCAAACTAGCGGGAGGTGTTGGAAATGAGCAGTTCTTC. Its protein is CASSKLAGGVGNEQFF. The chain uses TRBV11-3 and TRBJ2-1, with TRBD2 identical over 12 bases. Germline loops: CDR1 SGHNT, CDR2 YENEEA. J lost 7 bases, V lost 5 bases, and 9 bases had no gene match. The CDR3 runs 16 residues. Together with reference TRBV11-3 and TRBJ2-1, the CDR3 gives the full variable domain: EAGVVQSPRYKIIEKKQPVAFWCNPISGHNTLYWYLQNLGQGPELLIRYENEEAVDDSQLPKDRFSAERLKGVDSTLKIQPAELGDSAVYLCASSKLAGGVGNEQFFGPGTRLTVL.

The chain links TRBV5-1 to TRBJ2-7; weak D call: TRBD2 (6 bases). Per the germline V gene, CDR1 is SGHRS and CDR2 is YFSETQ. V lost 0 bases and J 1 base, leaving 11 bases between the germline ends. CDR3 length equals 15 residues. The CDR3 protein is CASSLGTGGSYEQYF. CDR3 bases: TGCGCCAGCAGCTTGGGAACAGGAGGGTCCTACGAGCAGTACTTC.